These 4 T cell receptor beta chains were all obtained from the same sample, sequenced in a study of early T cells in non-severe SARS-CoV-2 infection. TCRdb reprocessed the 5' RACE reads via MiXCR and lists one record per CDR3 protein. Seen here are about 94,000 distinct CDR3 sequences, under 15% observed once, and the top ten hold about 2%. Sample: whole blood. Source of these receptors: an adult who was a healthcare worker with PCR-confirmed SARS-CoV-2 infection or an uninfected control (not recorded which).

The sample holds many counts of this clonotype. The J gene is TRBJ1-5, the V gene TRBV18, with TRBD1 as a possible D gene (5 bases). V was shortened by 6 bases and J by 7 bases, with 19 bases between the two germline ends. Germline-derived CDR1 and CDR2 are KGHSH and LQKENI. The CDR3 runs 15 residues. CDR3: CASSPGRGEEQPQHF. The CDR3 coding sequence is TGTGCCAGCTCCCCCGGGCGGGGGGAGGAACAGCCCCAGCATTTT. The complete variable domain, with remaining parts taken from reference TRBV18 and TRBJ1-5, reads NAGVMQNPRHLVRRRGQEARLRCSPMKGHSHVYWYRQLPEEGLKFMVYLQKENIIDESGMPKERFSAEFPKEGPSILRIQQVVRGDSAAYFCASSPGRGEEQPQHFGDGTRLSIL.

This clonotype was seen at least ten times. The rearrangement uses TRBV4-3 and TRBJ1-3, with unresolved D. Germline V CDR1 and CDR2: LGHNA, YSLEER. Trimming removed 0 bases at V and 4 bases at J, with 7 bases between. This CDR3 has 14 residues. Here the CDR3 DNA reads TGCGCCAGCAGCCAAGATCAAGTGGGAAACACCATATATTTT. Translating gives CASSQDQVGNTIYF.

This clonotype was counted at least ten times. This chain links TRBV7-9 with TRBJ1-4; 7 nucleotides agree with TRBD1. The V gene's germline CDR1 is SEHNR and CDR2 FQNEAQ (reference sequence). V lost 5 bases to trimming and J lost 7 bases; unmatched junction nucleotides: 7. The CDR3 length is 14 residues. The CDR3 bases are TGTGCCAGCAGCCTGGGACAGAGTGGTGAAAAACTGTTTTTT. This codes for CASSLGQSGEKLFF.

This clonotype was seen ten or more times. At one end, the junction sequence differs from germline, possibly due to a read error. V is TRBV6-1 and J is TRBJ2-2; either TRBD1 or TRBD2 may supply D (5 bases each). Germline-derived CDR1 and CDR2 are MNHNS and SASEGT. The CDR3 is 16 residues long. The CDR3 nucleotides read TGTGCCAGCAGAGGGACCGCACTGTTGAACTCCGGGGAGCTGTTTTTT. Its translation is CASRGTALLNSGELFF.